The 7 T cell receptor beta chains reported below all come from one sample, sequenced in a study of graft-versus-host responses after intestinal transplantation. The data were produced by immunoSEQ multiplex PCR, yet TCRdb's version contains in-frame clones alone and is incomplete. The sample lists roughly 120,000 clones; over 85% were seen once. Antigens for these TCRs are unknown. The sample was unstimulated CD4+ T cells sorted from spleen or lymph node cells, taken before transplant. The origin of the receptors is a human donor who was the organ donor for an intestinal transplant.

The genes are TRBV28 and TRBJ2-7; TRBD2 matches 7 bases. Looked up from germline, CDR1 is MDHEN and CDR2 is SYDVKM. The CDR3 is 13 residues long. The V and J ends lost 7 bases and 0 bases, in that order; junction bases with no gene match: 3. The CDR3 nucleotides read TGTGCCAGCATCGGCGGGAGCTCCTACGAGCAGTACTTC. This sequence encodes CASIGGSSYEQYF.

V usage is TRBV15 and J usage is TRBJ2-3; D is perhaps TRBD2 (6 bases). V lost 0 bases and J 6 bases, leaving 7 bases between the germline ends. The CDR3 covers 13 residues. Germline V gene data show CDR1 as LNHNV and CDR2 as YYDKDF (reference sequence). CDR3 region: CATSRDRGDTQYF. The CDR3 DNA sequence: TGTGCCACCAGCAGAGATCGGGGGGATACGCAGTATTTT. Together with reference TRBV15 and TRBJ2-3, the CDR3 gives the full variable domain: DAMVIQNPRYQVTQFGKPVTLSCSQTLNHNVMYWYQQKSSQAPKLLFHYYDKDFNNEADTPDNFQSRRPNTSFCFLDIRSPGLGDTAMYLCATSRDRGDTQYFGPGTRLTVL.

CDR3 nucleotide sequence: TGCGCCAGCAGCTTGGCCGGGACAGGGTCCCTCGAGCAGTACTTC. Translated, it gives CASSLAGTGSLEQYF. The chain employs TRBV5-1 and TRBJ2-7, with 9 bases identical to TRBD1. V was pared by 0 bases and J by 6 bases, with 7 bases of the junction left unmatched. This CDR3 region has 15 residues. The germline V gene encodes CDR1 SGHRS and CDR2 YFSETQ.

This rearrangement joins TRBV18 to TRBJ2-7; D perhaps matches TRBD2 (6 bases). Germline assignment: CDR1 KGHSH and CDR2 LQKENI. This CDR3 is 12 amino acids long. Trimming removed 5 bases at V and 6 bases at J, with 11 bases between. CDR3 coding DNA: TGTGCCAGCTCAACGGGAGTCCCCGAGCAGTACTTC. Residues: CASSTGVPEQYF.

V and J are TRBV6-1 and TRBJ2-7; TRBD1 matches 8 bases. Germline lookup yields CDR1 MNHNS and CDR2 SASEGT. Trimming at V came to 3 bases and at J to 4 bases, leaving 8 bases not matched to a gene. The CDR3 has 15 residues. CDR3 loop: CASSDTQGASYEQYF. The CDR3 bases are TGTGCCAGCAGTGACACCCAGGGGGCCTCGTACGAGCAGTACTTC.

This clone was observed a handful of times. V and J are TRBV6-1 and TRBJ2-3; possibly TRBD1 for D (5 bases). CDR3 length: 13 residues. V was trimmed by 6 bases and J by 6 bases, leaving 13 bases between them. Germline V gene sequence: CDR1 MNHNS, CDR2 SASEGT. The CDR3 loop is CASRDNPMDTQYF. Here the CDR3 DNA reads TGTGCCAGCAGGGACAATCCCATGGATACGCAGTATTTT.

The rearrangement joins TRBV6-5 to TRBJ1-1, with 7 bases that match TRBD1. V shed 5 bases, J shed 2 bases, and the junction held 8 bases outside the gene matches. CDR1 and CDR2 from the germline V gene are MNHEY and SVGAGI. CDR3 size: 15 residues. CDR3 coding DNA: TGTGCCAGCAGTCGCGGGACAGATAAAAACACTGAAGCTTTCTTT. This codes for CASSRGTDKNTEAFF.